Below, 5 T cell receptor beta chains from the same sample are listed, as sequenced in a study of blood T cell repertoires in COVID-19. Here immunoSEQ multiplex PCR was the method, and the copy in TCRdb shows in-frame clones only, minus some. The sample consists of about 160,000 clones, about 90% of them appearing once. Input material: peripheral blood. All receptors derive from a young man with COVID-19, enrolled during active disease.

The V and J genes are TRBV10-3 and TRBJ1-1; 8 bases line up with TRBD1. The CDR3 is 14 amino acids. Germline trimming cut 6 bases from V and 4 bases from J; bases unmatched to any gene: 7. Germline loops: CDR1 ENHRY, CDR2 SYGVKD. CDR3 residues: CAIRSRGPATEAFF. Here the CDR3 DNA reads TGTGCCATCAGAAGCAGGGGGCCGGCCACTGAAGCTTTCTTT.

This rearrangement joins TRBV6-5 to TRBJ2-2; D unclear. Germline V gene sequence: CDR1 MNHEY, CDR2 SVGAGI. The CDR3 runs 13 residues. V dropped 7 bases and J dropped 1 base, with 7 bases sitting between them. CDR3 nucleotides: TGTGCCAGCATCTCCCTGAACACCGGGGAGCTGTTTTTT. Amino acids: CASISLNTGELFF.

V usage is TRBV29-1 and J usage is TRBJ2-1; TRBD1 agrees at 7 bases. After removal of 1 base from V and 6 bases from J, the junction contained 3 bases not matched to a gene. CDR3 length: 13 amino acids. Germline V gene sequence: CDR1 SQVTM, CDR2 ANQGSEA. The CDR3 region is CSVEGQGVNEQFF. CDR3 sequence (DNA): TGCAGCGTTGAAGGGCAGGGGGTCAATGAGCAGTTCTTC.

This chain links TRBV7-9 with TRBJ1-2; TRBD1 agrees at 7 bases. The V and J ends lost 3 bases and 8 bases, in that order; junction bases with no gene match: 6. The germline V gene has CDR1 SEHNR and CDR2 FQNEAQ (reference sequence). This CDR3 region has 13 residues. This CDR3 reads CASSFQGVYGYTF. CDR3 sequence (DNA): TGTGCCAGCAGCTTTCAGGGGGTTTACGGCTACACCTTC.

The genes are TRBV5-6 and TRBJ1-2; 10 bases are shared with TRBD1. Losses at the gene ends were 4 bases for V and 4 bases for J; bases not matched to a gene: 7. This CDR3 is built from 15 residues. The V gene's germline CDR1 is SGHDT and CDR2 YYEEEE. CDR3 residues: CASSLLGTGVYGYTF. CDR3 sequence (DNA): TGTGCCAGCAGCCTATTGGGGACAGGGGTCTATGGCTACACCTTC.